The present T cell receptor (beta chain) was sequenced within a study of blood T cell dynamics during melanoma immunotherapy. The CDR3 spans 14 residues. The germline V gene encodes CDR1 SGDLS and CDR2 YYNGEE. V lost 0 bases, J lost 2 bases, and 6 bases lay in between. Libraries were prepared by immunoSEQ multiplex PCR; TCRdb keeps only in-frame clonotypes and omits some of them. Among 11,000 to 15,000 clones listed, 86% were seen once. As to time point: week 3, after first cycle of checkpoint inhibitor. The chain combines TRBV9 with TRBJ1-3; D gene uncertain. This sample comprised blood, obtained from a patient treated with checkpoint blockade. The sequence derives from a human donor with melanoma. The CDR3 sequence: CASSVDEAGNTIYF. The CDR3 bases are TGTGCCAGCAGCGTAGATGAAGCTGGAAACACCATATATTTT.